Detailed here is one T cell receptor beta chain. These data are taken from a study of cytomegalovirus exposure and HLA in healthy donors. Trimming took 3 bases from V and 2 from J; bases not matched to a gene: 8. Germline values: CDR1 SGDLS, CDR2 YYNGEE. This CDR3 contains 16 residues. The PCR was carried out with 60 Vbeta primers and 13 Jbeta primers. The method was immunoSEQ multiplex PCR; TCRdb's version includes in-frame clones alone and lacks a portion of them. This table lists 130,000 to 150,000 clones. The rearrangement links TRBV9 to TRBJ2-7; 10 nucleotides agree with TRBD1. This clonotype was obtained from a woman aged 45 to 65 in good health and CMV-seronegative. The sequenced sample consisted of PBMCs. This CDR3 is CASSGGGQGLTYEQYF. Written as DNA, the CDR3 is TGTGCCAGCAGCGGAGGGGGACAGGGGCTAACCTACGAGCAGTACTTC.